A selection of T cell receptor beta chains follows, all from one sample in a study of T cell responses to AZD1222 COVID-19 vaccine. Some clones are missing from TCRdb's copy, which holds only in-frame ones; the method was immunoSEQ multiplex PCR. The sample lists tens of thousands of clones; roughly 90% were seen once. Sequences were derived from peripheral blood, sampled on day 0 of AZD1222 vaccination. The receptors stem from an adult in good health. CDR3s include the opening cysteine and the closing phenylalanine or tryptophan. D genes are given only for firm matches. Expanded clones get a size class; other rows say once, few or many, or leave the size out.

-	TRBV4-1	-	TRBJ2-5	TGCGCCAGCAGCCAAGGGGTGGCAGTACAAGAGACCCAGTACTTC	CASSQGVAVQETQYF
-	TRBV6-4	few	TRBJ2-3	TGTGCCAGCAGTGAAGGGAGCACAGATACGCAGTATTTT	CASSEGSTDTQYF
-	TRBV2	-	TRBJ1-3	TGTGCCAGCACAGGGGATTCTGGAAACACCATATATTTT	CASTGDSGNTIYF
-	TRBV27	-	TRBJ1-1	TGTGCCAGCAGTTATCTCGGGACTGAAGCTTTCTTT	CASSYLGTEAFF
-	TRBV28	-	TRBJ2-7	TGTGCCAGCAGTTCAGGACTCTACGAGCAGTACTTC	CASSSGLYEQYF
-	TRBV5-1	-	TRBJ2-1	TGCGCCAGCAGCCCCGGTCGGCAGGGTGACAATGAGCAGTTCTTC	CASSPGRQGDNEQFF
TRBD1	TRBV5-1	-	TRBJ1-3	TGCGCCAGCAGCTTGAGGGGCAGGGGGGAACTTGGAAACACCATATATTTT	CASSLRGRGELGNTIYF
TRBD1	TRBV2	-	TRBJ1-1	TGTGCCAGCGCTGAACAGGGGGTGGCTGAAGCTTTCTTT	CASAEQGVAEAFF
TRBD2	TRBV6-6	-	TRBJ2-5	TGTGCCAGCAGTTACCGGACTAGCGGGCGAGAGACCCAGTACTTC	CASSYRTSGRETQYF
-	TRBV6-6	-	TRBJ1-5	TGTGCCAGCAGTTACCAGGGGAATCAGCCCCAGCATTTT	CASSYQGNQPQHF